These T cell receptor beta chains were read from a single sample in a study of vaccination effects on CD4 cells after COVID-19. For these TCRs, the target antigens are not known. The method was immunoSEQ multiplex PCR; TCRdb's version includes in-frame clones alone and lacks a portion of them. The data show around 46,000 clones, around 74% seen once. Here the sequenced sample was CD4+ T cells from PBMCs cultured with a peptide pool, taken before COVID-19 vaccination. These receptors were taken from a human donor who had a prior SARS-CoV-2 infection. CDR3s include the opening cysteine and the closing phenylalanine or tryptophan. D genes are given only for firm matches. Clone size is not always given. Where it is, it says once, few, many or a class for expanded clones.

d_gene	v_gene	abundance	j_gene	CDR3nt	CDR3aa
TRBD1	TRBV13	NA	TRBJ1-3	TGTGCCAGCAGCTTAGGCCCTCAGGGGGCTGGAAACACCATATATTTT	CASSLGPQGAGNTIYF
NA	TRBV5-1	few	TRBJ1-1	TGCGCCAGCAGCTTTACGCAATCAGGGTCCACTGAAGCTTTCTTT	CASSFTQSGSTEAFF
NA	TRBV9	NA	TRBJ2-7	TGTGCCAGCAGCTTGAGGAGAGATTCCTACGAGCAGTACTTC	CASSLRRDSYEQYF
NA	TRBV5-8	once	TRBJ2-2	TGTGCCAGCAGCTTACCTTTCATGTTAGCAGCGAACACCGGGGAGCTGTTTTTT	CASSLPFMLAANTGELFF
NA	TRBV5-1	NA	TRBJ1-4	TGCGCCAGCAGCTTGGGACAGTATAATGAAAAACTGTTTTTT	CASSLGQYNEKLFF
NA	TRBV5-1	NA	TRBJ2-5	TGCGCCAGCAGCTTGGTGATCGGGGGGCCGGAGACCCAGTACTTC	CASSLVIGGPETQYF
TRBD2	TRBV5-1	NA	TRBJ2-3	TGCGCCAGCAGCTTGGTCGGGGGGACCCGCCCGGCAGATACGCAGTATTTT	CASSLVGGTRPADTQYF
NA	TRBV7-2	NA	TRBJ1-1	TGTGCCAGCAGCTTAGCCATGAACACTGAAGCTTTCTTT	CASSLAMNTEAFF
TRBD1	TRBV12-5	few	TRBJ1-2	TGTGCTAGTGGTCTCGGGACAGGGGGATACTATGGCTACACCTTC	CASGLGTGGYYGYTF
TRBD2	TRBV9	NA	TRBJ2-3	TGTGCCAGCAGCGTAGCTCCTGCTAGCGGGGGGCCAGATACGCAGTATTTT	CASSVAPASGGPDTQYF
NA	TRBV5-1	NA	TRBJ1-1	TGCGCCAGCAGCCCCCAGGGGCCGACGAACACTGAAGCTTTCTTT	CASSPQGPTNTEAFF
NA	TRBV7-9	NA	TRBJ1-3	TGTGCCAGCAGCGCCGCCGGGACATACGCTGGAAACACCATATATTTT	CASSAAGTYAGNTIYF